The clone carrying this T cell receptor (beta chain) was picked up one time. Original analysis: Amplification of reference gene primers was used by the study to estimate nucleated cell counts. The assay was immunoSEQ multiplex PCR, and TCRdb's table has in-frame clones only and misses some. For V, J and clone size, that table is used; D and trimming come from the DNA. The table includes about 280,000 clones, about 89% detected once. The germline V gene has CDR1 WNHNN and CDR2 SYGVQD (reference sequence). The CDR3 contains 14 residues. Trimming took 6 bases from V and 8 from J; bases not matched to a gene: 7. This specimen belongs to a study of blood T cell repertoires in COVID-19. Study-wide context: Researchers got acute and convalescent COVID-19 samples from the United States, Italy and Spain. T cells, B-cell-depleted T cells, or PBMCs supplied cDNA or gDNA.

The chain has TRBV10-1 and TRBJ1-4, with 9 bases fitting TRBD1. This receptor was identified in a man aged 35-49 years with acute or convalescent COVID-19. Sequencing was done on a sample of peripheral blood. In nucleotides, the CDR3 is TGCGCCAGCAGAACCGGGACAGGGAGGGAAAAACTGTTTTTT. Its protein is CASRTGTGREKLFF.